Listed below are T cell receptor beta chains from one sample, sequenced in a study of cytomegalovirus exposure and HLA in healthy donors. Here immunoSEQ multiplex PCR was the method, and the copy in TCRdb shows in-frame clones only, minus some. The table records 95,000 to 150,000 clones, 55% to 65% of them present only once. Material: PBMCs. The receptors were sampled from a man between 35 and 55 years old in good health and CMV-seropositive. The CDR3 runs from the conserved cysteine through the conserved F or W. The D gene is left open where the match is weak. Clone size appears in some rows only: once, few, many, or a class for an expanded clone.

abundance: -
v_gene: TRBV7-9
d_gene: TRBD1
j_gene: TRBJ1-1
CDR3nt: TGTGCCAGCAGCCCCTGGACAGGGGGGCAGGATGAAGCTTTCTTT
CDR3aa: CASSPWTGGQDEAFF

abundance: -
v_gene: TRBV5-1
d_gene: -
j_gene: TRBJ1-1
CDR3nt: TGCGCCAGCAGCACTGACACAGGTTCTGAAGCTTTCTTT
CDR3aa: CASSTDTGSEAFF

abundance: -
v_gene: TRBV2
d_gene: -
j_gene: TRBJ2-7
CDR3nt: TGTGCCAGCGGCCGCTACGAGCAGTACTTC
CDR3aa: CASGRYEQYF

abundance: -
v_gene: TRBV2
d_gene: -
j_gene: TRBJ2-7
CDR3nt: TGTGCCAGCAGTGACAGGGGCTACGAGCAGTACTTC
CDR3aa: CASSDRGYEQYF

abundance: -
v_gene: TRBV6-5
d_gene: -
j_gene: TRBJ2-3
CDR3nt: TGTGCCAGCCCGGCTAACAGGCCCCCGGTAGATACGCAGTATTTT
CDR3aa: CASPANRPPVDTQYF

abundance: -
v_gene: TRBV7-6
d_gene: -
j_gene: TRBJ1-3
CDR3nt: TGTGCCAGCAGCTTTCTAGTACTTATTGACGGTGGAAACACCATATATTTT
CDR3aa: CASSFLVLIDGGNTIYF

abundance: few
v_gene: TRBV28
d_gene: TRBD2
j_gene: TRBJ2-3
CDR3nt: TGTGCCACCGTTGCGGGAGGGACAGATACGCAGTATTTT
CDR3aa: CATVAGGTDTQYF

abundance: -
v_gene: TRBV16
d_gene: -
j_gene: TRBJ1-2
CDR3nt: TGTGCCAGCAGCCAATTGGCGGCAGCCCCTGGAGATGGCTACACCTTC
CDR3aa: CASSQLAAAPGDGYTF

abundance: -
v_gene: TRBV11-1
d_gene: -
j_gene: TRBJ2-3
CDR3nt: TGTGCCAGCAGCTTAGTTTTGGGCGCAATCGCTAGCACAGATACGCAGTATTTT
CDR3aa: CASSLVLGAIASTDTQYF

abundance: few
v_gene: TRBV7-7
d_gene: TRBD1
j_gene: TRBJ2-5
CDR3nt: TGTGCCAGCAGCTTAGGGGGACAGGGGGGACAAGAGACCCAGTACTTC
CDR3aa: CASSLGGQGGQETQYF

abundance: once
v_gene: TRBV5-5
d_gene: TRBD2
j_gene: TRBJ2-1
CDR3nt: TGTGCCAGCACCCAACTAGCGGGGGGGCCTTACAATGAGCAGTTCTTC
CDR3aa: CASTQLAGGPYNEQFF

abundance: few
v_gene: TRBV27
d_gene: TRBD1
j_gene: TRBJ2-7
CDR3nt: TGTGCCAGCAGTCTCCGGACAGGGGGACCCTACGAGCAGTACTTC
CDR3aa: CASSLRTGGPYEQYF

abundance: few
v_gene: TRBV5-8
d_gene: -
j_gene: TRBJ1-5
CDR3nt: TGTGCCAGCAGCCCCAGGATATTTGGCAATCAGCCCCAGCATTTT
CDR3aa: CASSPRIFGNQPQHF

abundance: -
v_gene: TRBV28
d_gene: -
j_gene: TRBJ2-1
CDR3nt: TGTGCCAGCAGTTTATACGGGACCTACAATGAGCAGTTCTTC
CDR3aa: CASSLYGTYNEQFF

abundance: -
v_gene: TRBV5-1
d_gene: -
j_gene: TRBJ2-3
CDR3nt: TGCGCCAGCAGCTTGGCGGTTGATAGCACAGATACGCAGTATTTT
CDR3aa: CASSLAVDSTDTQYF

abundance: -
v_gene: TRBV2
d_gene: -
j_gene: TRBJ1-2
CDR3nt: TGTGCCAGCAGTGATCACTCCCGAGGTGGCTACACCTTC
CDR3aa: CASSDHSRGGYTF

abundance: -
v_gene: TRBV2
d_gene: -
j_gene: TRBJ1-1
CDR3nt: TGTGCCAGCAGCCGGACAGCGTGGGAAGCTTTCTTT
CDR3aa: CASSRTAWEAFF

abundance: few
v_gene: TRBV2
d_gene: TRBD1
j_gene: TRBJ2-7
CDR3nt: TGTGCCAGCAGCTTCTCCCGGGACAGGGGGCTGGTGCAGTACTTC
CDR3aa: CASSFSRDRGLVQYF

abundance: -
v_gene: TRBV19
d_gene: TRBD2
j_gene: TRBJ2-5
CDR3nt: TGTGCCAGTAGTCTCGGGAGGGAGGGAAAACAAGAGACCCAGTACTTC
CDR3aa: CASSLGREGKQETQYF

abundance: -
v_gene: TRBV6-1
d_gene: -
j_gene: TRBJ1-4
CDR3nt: TGTGCCAGCAGTGACGGATCAGGGAGGGGTAATGAAAAACTGTTTTTT
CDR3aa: CASSDGSGRGNEKLFF

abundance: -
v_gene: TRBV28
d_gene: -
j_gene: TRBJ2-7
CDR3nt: TGTGCCAGCAGCAAAGGTGGCGGTAGCTCCTACGAGCAGTACTTC
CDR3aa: CASSKGGGSSYEQYF

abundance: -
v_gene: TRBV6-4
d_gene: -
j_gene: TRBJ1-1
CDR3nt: TGTGCCAGCAGTGAACAGGGTGGCACTGAAGCTTTCTTT
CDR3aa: CASSEQGGTEAFF

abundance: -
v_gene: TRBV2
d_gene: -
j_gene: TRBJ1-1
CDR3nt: TGTGCCAGCAGTGAACGGCAGGGAGGCACGGGTGAAGCTTTCTTT
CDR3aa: CASSERQGGTGEAFF

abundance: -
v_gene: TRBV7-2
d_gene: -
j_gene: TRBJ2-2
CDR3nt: TGTGCCAGCAGCTTTGCTAGCTTTGTTGCAACCGGGGAGCTGTTTTTT
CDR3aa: CASSFASFVATGELFF

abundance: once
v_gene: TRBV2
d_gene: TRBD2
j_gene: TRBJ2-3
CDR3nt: TGTGCCAGCCACGGGACTAGCTGGGGTGGGTATTTT
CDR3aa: CASHGTSWGGYF

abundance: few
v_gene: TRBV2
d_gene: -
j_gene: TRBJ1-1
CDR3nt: TGTGCCAGCAGGGGACTGCAGGGAGTGAACACTGAAGCTTTCTTT
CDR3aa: CASRGLQGVNTEAFF

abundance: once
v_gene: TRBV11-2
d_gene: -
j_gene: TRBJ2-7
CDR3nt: TGTGCCAGCAGCGAAACTTTATACGAGCAGTACTTC
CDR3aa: CASSETLYEQYF